These 5 T cell receptor beta chains originate from one sample sequenced in a study of T-cell memory formation after mild COVID-19. TCRdb passed the 5' RACE reads through MiXCR, listing each CDR3 protein once. The data contain 250,000 to 350,000 distinct CDR3 sequences, roughly 13% of them singletons. Sample: PBMCs or a T cell subset sorted from them (not recorded which). These receptor sequences come from a man aged 18 to 29 who had mild COVID-19 (a few samples of this study predate the infection). Cell type and time point are not known.

This clonotype was recorded at least ten times. The chain employs TRBV20-1 and TRBJ2-7; 7 positions match TRBD2. CDR3 length: 14 amino acids. The V gene end was trimmed by 5 bases and the J gene end by 2 bases; junction bases not matched to a gene: 9. Looked up from germline, CDR1 is DFQATT and CDR2 is SNEGSKA (reference sequence). The CDR3, as DNA: TGCAGTGCTGGGCCGCGGGGGAAGCCCTACGAGCAGTACTTC. It is translated as CSAGPRGKPYEQYF.

This clonotype was counted a few times. For the CDR3, the DNA is TGTGCCAGCAGCCAAGATTTGGGTTGGACTGAAGCTTTCTTT. It specifies CASSQDLGWTEAFF. V is TRBV4-2 and J is TRBJ1-1; D remains ambiguous. The CDR3 runs to 14 residues. V was cut by 0 bases and J by 5 bases, with 10 bases left in between. Germline CDR1 and CDR2: LGHNA and YNFKEQ.

This rearrangement joins TRBV20-1 to TRBJ1-1; 7 bases match TRBD1. Germline lookup yields CDR1 DFQATT and CDR2 SNEGSKA (reference sequence). This CDR3 has 14 residues. V shed 5 bases and J 6 bases; nucleotides not matched to a gene: 12. Here the CDR3 reads CSAWDRGTMAEAFF. The CDR3 bases are TGCAGTGCTTGGGACAGAGGAACGATGGCTGAAGCTTTCTTT.

The chain recombines TRBV6-1 with TRBJ2-3, with D possibly being TRBD1 or TRBD2 (5 bases each). V gave up 5 bases and J gave up 12 bases, with 12 bases separating them. The CDR3 sequence is 11 residues long. CDR1 is MNHNS and CDR2 is SASEGT in the germline V gene. In DNA, the CDR3 is TGTGCCAGCAGTTCCGGGACGTACCAGTATTTT. Amino acids: CASSSGTYQYF.

The J gene is TRBJ2-5, the V gene TRBV13, with unresolved D. Germline V gene lookup returns CDR1 PRHDT and CDR2 FYEKMQ (reference sequence). V lost 4 bases to trimming and J lost 2 bases, with 14 bases between them. This CDR3 is built from 15 residues. Here the CDR3 DNA reads TGTGCCAGCAGCTGGCTAGGCAGTCGACAAGAGACCCAGTACTTC. Translated: CASSWLGSRQETQYF.